This T cell receptor (beta chain) was identified during a study of T cell responses to AZD1222 COVID-19 vaccine. Trimming shortened V by 1 base and J by 2 bases, and 21 bases separated the two germline ends. CDR3 size: 18 residues. Germline lookup yields CDR1 LGHNA and CDR2 YSLEER. Some clones are missing from TCRdb's copy, which holds only in-frame ones; the method was immunoSEQ multiplex PCR. This sample yields around 120,000 clones, of which about 90% are seen a single time; about 10% belongs to the top ten. This clone was detected only a few times. The TCR was taken from an adult in good health. Sequenced here: peripheral blood, sampled on day 0 of AZD1222 vaccination. The rearrangement links TRBV4-3 to TRBJ2-7; D is perhaps TRBD1 (6 bases). CDR3 in amino acids: CASSQGQTSRQAAYEQYF. The CDR3 DNA is TGCGCCAGCAGCCAAGGACAGACCTCGAGACAGGCAGCCTACGAGCAGTACTTC.